Listed below are T cell receptor beta chains from one sample, sequenced in a study of beta chain features in type 1 diabetes. The data were produced by immunoSEQ multiplex PCR, yet TCRdb's version contains in-frame clones alone and is incomplete. The repertoire holds about 650,000 clones, around 12% seen once, with over 0.1% in the top ten. Sequenced input: naive CD4+ T cells from blood. The receptors were sampled from a man aged 30 to 39 with type 1 diabetes. CDR3s include the opening cysteine and the closing phenylalanine or tryptophan. A D gene is named only where the DNA matches it firmly. Clone size is not always given. Where it is, it says once, few, many or a class for expanded clones.

TRBJ1-5	TRBD1	TRBV27	-	CASSLAGGGQPQHF	TGTGCCAGCAGTTTGGCAGGGGGCGGTCAGCCCCAGCATTTT
TRBJ1-1	-	TRBV4-2	few	CASSQDPDGPVNTEAFF	TGTGCCAGCAGCCAAGATCCTGACGGACCAGTGAACACTGAAGCTTTCTTT
TRBJ2-2	TRBD2	TRBV5-1	-	CASSYGTSLGTGELFF	TGCGCCAGCAGCTACGGGACTAGCCTGGGCACCGGGGAGCTGTTTTTT
TRBJ2-1	-	TRBV5-1	-	CASSQDGLFYNEQFF	TGCGCCAGCAGCCAAGACGGCCTATTCTACAATGAGCAGTTCTTC
TRBJ2-3	-	TRBV7-2	-	CASSLALGPPGDTQYF	TGTGCCAGCAGCTTAGCGCTCGGACCCCCGGGAGATACGCAGTATTTT
TRBJ1-4	-	TRBV28	few	CASSPPGGNEKLFF	TGTGCCAGCAGTCCGCCGGGTGGGAATGAAAAACTGTTTTTT
TRBJ2-3	TRBD1	TRBV14	-	CASSLFGTGFTDTQYF	TGTGCCAGCAGCTTGTTTGGGACAGGCTTCACAGATACGCAGTATTTT
TRBJ2-7	TRBD1	TRBV2	few	CASSRDRGYEQYF	TGTGCCAGCAGCCGGGACAGGGGATATGAGCAGTACTTC
TRBJ2-5	-	TRBV6-6	few	CASSRQVAGARETQYF	TGTGCCAGCAGCCGCCAGGTTGCGGGGGCTCGGGAGACCCAGTACTTC
TRBJ2-5	TRBD2	TRBV6-1	-	CASSGTSGGYQETQYF	TGTGCCAGCAGTGGGACTAGCGGGGGGTACCAAGAGACCCAGTACTTC
TRBJ2-2	TRBD1	TRBV7-9	few	CASSKTGGAVAGELFF	TGTGCCAGCAGCAAAACAGGGGGCGCGGTAGCCGGGGAGCTGTTTTTT
TRBJ1-2	-	TRBV7-8	-	CASSLAPGADGYTF	TGTGCCAGCAGCTTAGCGCCCGGGGCGGATGGCTACACCTTC
TRBJ2-7	TRBD2	TRBV7-2	-	CASSFTSGGIYF	TGTGCCAGCAGCTTTACAAGCGGGGGGATCTACTTC
TRBJ1-1	-	TRBV18	few	CASSPPGVWGTEAFF	TGTGCCAGCTCACCACCCGGGGTTTGGGGGACTGAAGCTTTCTTT
TRBJ1-6	-	TRBV27	few	CASSSRLARGGNSPLHF	TGTGCCAGCAGTTCGAGACTTGCGAGGGGCGGGAATTCACCCCTCCACTTT
TRBJ2-7	-	TRBV7-2	-	CASSPPSKSSYEQYF	TGTGCCAGCAGCCCCCCTAGCAAAAGCTCCTACGAGCAGTACTTC
TRBJ2-5	TRBD1	TRBV19	few	CASRDRGQQETQYF	TGTGCCAGCCGGGACAGGGGGCAACAAGAGACCCAGTACTTC
TRBJ2-3	-	TRBV15	-	CATSRDAYTQYF	TGTGCCACCAGCAGAGATGCATATACGCAGTATTTT
TRBJ1-5	-	TRBV30	few	CAWSEGDQPQHF	TGTGCCTGGAGTGAGGGGGACCAGCCCCAGCATTTT
TRBJ2-1	TRBD1	TRBV2	few	CASSERTGSQQFF	TGTGCCAGCAGTGAAAGGACAGGGAGCCAGCAGTTCTTC
TRBJ1-1	TRBD1	TRBV13	few	CASSPASLTGVGNTEAFF	TGTGCCAGCAGCCCCGCATCCTTGACAGGGGTGGGGAACACTGAAGCTTTCTTT
TRBJ2-7	-	TRBV7-8	-	CASSFTTVSYEQYF	TGTGCCAGCAGTTTTACGACAGTCTCCTACGAGCAGTACTTC
TRBJ2-7	-	TRBV11-2	-	CASTRGGSSYEQYF	TGTGCCAGCACCCGCGGGGGCTCTTCCTACGAGCAGTACTTC
TRBJ1-5	-	TRBV7-9	few	CASSLGSAAINQPQHF	TGTGCCAGCAGTTTGGGGTCGGCAGCTATTAATCAGCCCCAGCATTTT
TRBJ1-1	-	TRBV11-1	few	CASSSGLYEAFF	TGTGCCAGCAGCTCCGGGTTATATGAAGCTTTCTTT
TRBJ1-1	TRBD1	TRBV18	-	CASSPTGAVDTEAFF	TGTGCCAGCTCACCTACAGGGGCGGTGGACACTGAAGCTTTCTTT
TRBJ2-2	-	TRBV7-9	few	CASSLTGNTGELFF	TGTGCCAGCAGCTTAACGGGGAACACCGGGGAGCTGTTTTTT
TRBJ1-1	TRBD1	TRBV29-1	-	CSARTGGSGEAFF	TGCAGCGCACGGACAGGGGGCAGCGGTGAAGCTTTCTTT
TRBJ2-2	-	TRBV30	-	CAWNNGANTGELFF	TGTGCCTGGAATAACGGGGCTAACACCGGGGAGCTGTTTTTT
TRBJ1-1	-	TRBV19	few	CASSIQGGGAEAFF	TGTGCCAGTAGTATTCAGGGAGGTGGCGCTGAAGCTTTCTTT
TRBJ2-1	-	TRBV7-9	-	CASSLSRTPFERYNEQFF	TGTGCCAGCAGCCTCTCTCGGACACCCTTCGAGAGGTACAATGAGCAGTTCTTC
TRBJ1-4	-	TRBV20-1	-	CSAGGNEKLFF	TGCAGTGCTGGCGGTAATGAAAAACTGTTTTTT
TRBJ1-2	-	TRBV6-1	-	CASSSEGWNGYTF	TGTGCCAGCAGTTCAGAGGGATGGAATGGCTACACCTTC
TRBJ2-3	TRBD2	TRBV6-5	few	CASSYGLAQTDTQYF	TGTGCCAGCAGTTACGGACTAGCTCAAACAGATACGCAGTATTTT
TRBJ1-1	-	TRBV10-3	few	CAISPTGLNTEAFF	TGTGCCATCAGTCCGACAGGTTTGAACACTGAAGCTTTCTTT
TRBJ2-3	-	TRBV7-9	-	CASSFRRSSTDTQYF	TGTGCCAGCAGCTTCCGGCGATCTAGCACAGATACGCAGTATTTT
TRBJ2-7	-	TRBV9	few	CASSAAPSVTGYEQYF	TGTGCCAGCAGCGCCGCTCCGTCCGTTACAGGCTACGAGCAGTACTTC
TRBJ1-5	-	TRBV10-3	-	CATQEGNQPQHF	TGTGCCACCCAGGAGGGCAATCAGCCCCAGCATTTT
TRBJ2-3	TRBD1	TRBV9	-	CASSGGQVVQYF	TGTGCCAGCAGCGGTGGACAGGTCGTCCAGTATTTT
TRBJ1-2	TRBD1	TRBV11-2	few	CASSLLRGRRSYGYTF	TGTGCCAGCAGCCTATTAAGGGGGCGCAGGAGCTATGGCTACACCTTC
TRBJ1-6	-	TRBV7-3	-	CASSLNGAPPLHF	TGTGCCAGCAGCTTAAATGGGGCCCCACCCCTCCACTTT
TRBJ1-1	-	TRBV7-9	-	CASSFSGSGEAFF	TGTGCCAGCAGCTTTTCGGGGTCTGGTGAAGCTTTCTTT
TRBJ2-1	TRBD2	TRBV2	few	CASRVGLAGGYNEQFF	TGTGCCAGCAGAGTCGGGCTAGCGGGGGGTTACAATGAGCAGTTCTTC
TRBJ1-2	TRBD1	TRBV12-5	few	CASGFDRGGYTF	TGTGCTAGTGGTTTTGACAGGGGTGGCTACACCTTC